Shown below are 6 T cell receptor beta chains from a single sample sequenced in a study of T cells after yellow fever vaccination. TCRdb redid the calling of the 5' RACE reads with MiXCR, one entry per CDR3 protein. The data show fewer than 90,000 distinct CDR3 sequences, with approximately 6.5% seen just once and around 32% held by the top ten. The source was CD8+ T cells sorted from PBMCs, collected less than 6 days after the first yellow fever vaccination. Every receptor here comes from a man in his late teens or twenties who received the YFV17D yellow fever vaccine.

This clonotype came up many times. The chain combines TRBV7-9 with TRBJ1-2; the D is unclear. Trimming pared 5 bases from V and 1 base from J, leaving 17 bases between. The CDR3 spans 16 residues. Germline CDR1 and CDR2: SEHNR and FQNEAQ (reference sequence). The CDR3 loop reads CASSRSSSSFNYGYTF. DNA for the CDR3: TGTGCCAGCAGCAGGTCCTCCTCTTCCTTTAACTATGGCTACACCTTC.

This clonotype was observed a handful of times. V and J are TRBV6-2 or TRBV6-3 and TRBJ2-3, with D hard to call. Trimming took off 6 bases at V and 4 bases at J, with 17 bases between the two ends. The CDR3 contains 15 residues. The germline CDR1 and CDR2 sequences are MNHEY and SVGEGT. CDR3 residues: CASSYNLVNPDTQYF. CDR3 coding DNA: TGTGCCAGCAGCTATAATTTAGTCAACCCAGATACGCAGTATTTT.

Many counts were recorded for this clonotype. CDR3 amino acids: CASSDEGSYEQYV. As DNA, the CDR3 is TGTGCCAGCAGTGACGAAGGGTCCTACGAGCAGTACGTC. The V call is TRBV2, the J call TRBJ2-7; D is unclear. V lost 3 bases, J lost 1 base, and 7 bases lay in between. Germline V gene data show CDR1 as SNHLY and CDR2 as FYNNEI. The CDR3 is made up of 13 amino acids.

This clonotype was counted a few times. V and J are TRBV7-2 and TRBJ2-1; 7 nucleotides match TRBD1. Germline CDR1 SGHTA, CDR2 FQGNSA. The CDR3 sequence is 16 residues long. The ends lost 0 bases at V and 6 bases at J; junction bases unmatched: 8. The CDR3 is CASSLAGTAVGNEQFF. The CDR3 DNA sequence: TGTGCCAGCAGCTTAGCCGGGACAGCGGTGGGCAATGAGCAGTTCTTC.

Many counts were recorded for this clonotype. The chain couples TRBV20-1 to TRBJ2-3; perhaps TRBD1 as D (6 bases). This CDR3 is built from 15 residues. V lost 8 bases, J lost 1 base, and 19 bases lay in between. Germline CDR1 DFQATT, CDR2 SNEGSKA (reference sequence). This CDR3 reads CSNNRAALGTDTQYF. In nucleotides, the CDR3 is TGCAGTAACAACAGGGCGGCCTTGGGCACAGATACGCAGTATTTT.

This clonotype appeared many times. The genes are TRBV7-8 and TRBJ2-5, with D perhaps TRBD1 or TRBD2 (6 bases each). The ends were cut back, 5 bases at V and 3 bases at J, with 25 bases in the middle. Germline CDR1 reads SGHVS; CDR2 reads FQNEAQ. The CDR3 length is 18 residues. DNA for the CDR3: TGTGCCAGCAGCCAAAGGGGGGCCGGGGGCCGGGTTGAAGAGACCCAGTACTTC. It specifies CASSQRGAGGRVEETQYF.